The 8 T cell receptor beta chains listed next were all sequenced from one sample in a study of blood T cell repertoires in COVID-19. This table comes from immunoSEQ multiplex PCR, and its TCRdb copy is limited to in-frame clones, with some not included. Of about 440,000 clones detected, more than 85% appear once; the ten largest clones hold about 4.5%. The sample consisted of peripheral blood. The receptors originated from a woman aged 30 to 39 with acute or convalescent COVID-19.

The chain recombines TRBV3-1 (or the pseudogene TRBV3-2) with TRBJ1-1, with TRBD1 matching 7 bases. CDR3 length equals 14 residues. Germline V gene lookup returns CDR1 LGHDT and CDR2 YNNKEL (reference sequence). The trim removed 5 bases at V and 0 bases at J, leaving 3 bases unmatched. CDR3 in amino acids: CASSFGTVNTEAFF. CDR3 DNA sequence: TGTGCCAGCAGCTTCGGGACAGTGAACACTGAAGCTTTCTTT.

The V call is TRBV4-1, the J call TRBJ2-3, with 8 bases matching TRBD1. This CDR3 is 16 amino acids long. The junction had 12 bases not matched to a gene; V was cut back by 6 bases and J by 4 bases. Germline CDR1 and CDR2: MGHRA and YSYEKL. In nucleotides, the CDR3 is TGCGCCAGCAGTGACGCCGGGACAGGCGGGGCAGATACGCAGTATTTT. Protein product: CASSDAGTGGADTQYF.

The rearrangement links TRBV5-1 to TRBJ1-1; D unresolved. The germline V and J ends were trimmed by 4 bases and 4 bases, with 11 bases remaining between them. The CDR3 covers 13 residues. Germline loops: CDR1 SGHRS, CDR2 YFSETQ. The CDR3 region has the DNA TGCGCCAGCAGCCCGCGGGCCGGCACTGAAGCTTTCTTT. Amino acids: CASSPRAGTEAFF.

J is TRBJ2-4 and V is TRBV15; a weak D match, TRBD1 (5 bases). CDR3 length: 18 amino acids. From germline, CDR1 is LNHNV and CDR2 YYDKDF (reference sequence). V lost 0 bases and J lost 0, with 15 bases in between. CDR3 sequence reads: CATSRDVSQGIAKNIQYF. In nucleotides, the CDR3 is TGTGCCACCAGCAGAGATGTTAGCCAGGGAATAGCCAAAAACATTCAGTACTTC.

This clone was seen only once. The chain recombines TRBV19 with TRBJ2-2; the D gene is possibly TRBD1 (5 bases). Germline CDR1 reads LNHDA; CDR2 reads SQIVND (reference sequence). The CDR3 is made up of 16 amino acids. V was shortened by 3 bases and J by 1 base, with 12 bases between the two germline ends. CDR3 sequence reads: CASSMAVQVNTGELFF. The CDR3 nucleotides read TGTGCCAGTAGTATGGCCGTACAGGTGAACACCGGGGAGCTGTTTTTT.

CDR3 in amino acids: CASSVEFRELAGNTGELFF. In DNA form, the CDR3 reads TGTGCCAGCAGCGTAGAGTTTAGAGAGCTAGCGGGTAACACCGGGGAGCTGTTTTTT. This chain joins TRBV9 and TRBJ2-2; 8 bases fit TRBD2. After removal of 0 bases from V and 2 bases from J, the junction contained 12 bases not matched to a gene. CDR3 size: 19 residues. The V gene's germline CDR1 is SGDLS and CDR2 YYNGEE.

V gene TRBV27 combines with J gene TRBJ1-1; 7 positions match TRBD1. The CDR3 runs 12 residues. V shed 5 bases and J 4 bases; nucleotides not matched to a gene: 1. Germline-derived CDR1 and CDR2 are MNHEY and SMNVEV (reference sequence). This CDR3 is CASSAGGTEAFF. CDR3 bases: TGTGCCAGCAGTGCAGGGGGCACTGAAGCTTTCTTT.

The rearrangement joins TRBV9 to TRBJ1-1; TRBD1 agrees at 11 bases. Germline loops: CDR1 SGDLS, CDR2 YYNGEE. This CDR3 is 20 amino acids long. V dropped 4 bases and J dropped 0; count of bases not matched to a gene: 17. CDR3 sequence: CASSIQIHRDRGNMNTEAFF. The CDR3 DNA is TGTGCCAGCAGCATTCAAATCCATCGGGACAGGGGGAACATGAACACTGAAGCTTTCTTT.